The 19 T cell receptor beta chains in this list originate from one sample, sequenced in a study of blood T cell repertoires in COVID-19. Assay used: immunoSEQ multiplex PCR; TCRdb lists only in-frame clones, some missing. The data hold 100,000 to 130,000 clones, with approximately 89% observed a single time. Sequencing was done on a sample of peripheral blood. The receptor set was obtained from a man in his fifties with active or convalescent COVID-19.

The genes are TRBV30 and TRBJ2-7, with no clear D. The V end lost 3 bases, the J end lost 0 bases, and 6 bases lay between the germline ends. CDR1 GTSNPN and CDR2 SVGIG come from the germline V gene (reference sequence). This CDR3 spans 12 amino acids. The CDR3 DNA follows: TGTGCCTGGAGCCAGAACTCCTACGAGCAGTACTTC. It translates to CAWSQNSYEQYF.

The chain couples TRBV9 to TRBJ1-1; D is possibly TRBD1 (5 bases). The V gene's germline CDR1 is SGDLS and CDR2 YYNGEE. CDR3 length: 13 residues. V was clipped by 2 bases and J by 7 bases, with 12 bases between them. This chain's CDR3 is CASSVLPGGEAFF. The CDR3 DNA follows: TGTGCCAGCAGCGTCCTCCCCGGGGGTGAAGCTTTCTTT.

The chain recombines TRBV19 with TRBJ2-5, with 7 bases matching TRBD2. Germline assignment: CDR1 LNHDA and CDR2 SQIVND (reference sequence). After removal of 7 bases from V and 1 base from J, the junction contained 12 bases not matched to a gene. The CDR3 has 16 amino acids. CDR3 sequence: CASTTPGAGPQETQYF. The CDR3 DNA sequence: TGTGCCAGTACTACTCCAGGAGCGGGGCCCCAAGAGACCCAGTACTTC.

The chain has TRBV27 and TRBJ1-1, with no clear D. V lost 5 bases and J lost 4, with 14 bases in between. Germline V gene data show CDR1 as MNHEY and CDR2 as SMNVEV (reference sequence). This CDR3 region has 14 residues. The CDR3 DNA sequence: TGTGCCAGCAGTCGTACACCTCCGCTCACTGAAGCTTTCTTT. Amino acids: CASSRTPPLTEAFF.

CDR3: CASSPLGPGLQETQYF. In DNA, the CDR3 is TGTGCCAGCTCACCCCTAGGGCCAGGACTACAAGAGACCCAGTACTTC. The chain uses TRBV18 and TRBJ2-5, with D perhaps matching TRBD2 (6 bases). Germline CDR1 and CDR2: KGHSH and LQKENI. CDR3 length: 16 residues. V was pared by 3 bases and J by 2 bases, with 16 bases between. The complete variable domain, with remaining parts taken from reference TRBV18 and TRBJ2-5, reads NAGVMQNPRHLVRRRGQEARLRCSPMKGHSHVYWYRQLPEEGLKFMVYLQKENIIDESGMPKERFSAEFPKEGPSILRIQQVVRGDSAAYFCASSPLGPGLQETQYFGPGTRLLVL.

The chain has TRBV2 and TRBJ1-1; 11 bases fit TRBD1. Germline CDR1 is SNHLY and CDR2 is FYNNEI. This CDR3 region has 13 residues. V was clipped by 6 bases and J by 5 bases; unmatched bases: 2. The chain's CDR3 is CASSGQGATEAFF. CDR3 in DNA: TGTGCCAGCAGCGGACAGGGGGCAACTGAAGCTTTCTTT.

The chain employs TRBV10-3 and TRBJ2-3; 8 nucleotides agree with TRBD2. Germline V gene sequence: CDR1 ENHRY, CDR2 SYGVKD. This CDR3 has 14 residues. V gave up 10 bases and J gave up 0 bases; unmatched junction bases: 6. CDR3 region: CATVLAVSTDTQYF. CDR3 in DNA: TGTGCCACGGTACTAGCGGTTAGCACAGATACGCAGTATTTT.

The chain joins TRBV7-9 to TRBJ2-5, with TRBD2 identical over 7 bases. Per germline, CDR1 SEHNR and CDR2 FQNEAQ (reference sequence). CDR3 size: 15 residues. Trimming removed 1 base from V and 2 bases from J; junction bases left unmatched: 4. The CDR3 DNA reads TGTGCCAGCAGCTTAGTCCCTAGCGGACAAGAGACCCAGTACTTC. Translating gives CASSLVPSGQETQYF.

The chain links TRBV6-6 to TRBJ2-7, with 9 nucleotides matching TRBD1. The junction had 17 bases not matched to a gene; V was cut back by 7 bases and J by 7 bases. The germline V gene encodes CDR1 MNHNY and CDR2 SVGAGI (reference sequence). This CDR3 spans 16 amino acids. Written as DNA, the CDR3 is TGTGCCAGCATTATATACAGGGGGCCGGGAAGACGGGAGCAGTACTTC. It is translated as CASIIYRGPGRREQYF.

This chain uses TRBV9 with TRBJ2-3; 10 bases line up with TRBD1. CDR3 length: 19 amino acids. CDR1 and CDR2 (germline): SGDLS, YYNGEE. The V segment lost 3 bases and the J segment 3 bases; nucleotides outside the gene matches: 16. This chain's CDR3 is CASSGNWGTGTGETDTQYF. The CDR3 region has the DNA TGTGCCAGCAGCGGAAATTGGGGTACCGGGACAGGGGAAACAGATACGCAGTATTTT.

The gene calls are TRBV6-6 and TRBJ2-7; D unresolved. Trimming shortened V by 0 bases and J by 3 bases, and 9 bases separated the two germline ends. Germline values: CDR1 MNHNY, CDR2 SVGAGI (reference sequence). CDR3 length equals 14 residues. The CDR3 reads CASSYSSSRYEQYF. For the CDR3, the DNA is TGTGCCAGCAGTTACTCGTCCAGTCGCTACGAGCAGTACTTC.

The genes are TRBV27 and TRBJ1-2; 9 bases are shared with TRBD1. The CDR3 extends over 16 amino acids. Germline V lookup: CDR1 MNHEY, CDR2 SMNVEV (reference sequence). Losses at the gene ends were 6 bases for V and 6 bases for J; bases not matched to a gene: 14. DNA for the CDR3: TGTGCCAGCAGCCCGAACCGGGACAGGGTGGGTCATGGCTACACCTTC. Translation: CASSPNRDRVGHGYTF.

The table lists this clone with a few counts. V usage is TRBV11-2 and J usage is TRBJ1-4; D is unresolved. The V gene's germline CDR1 is SGHAT and CDR2 FQNNGV. V was pared by 6 bases and J by 8 bases, with 13 bases between. CDR3 length: 13 residues. CDR3 DNA: TGTGCCAGCAGTTTCGAGTTCCGAGAAAAACTGTTTTTT. This codes for CASSFEFREKLFF. Combining the CDR3 with reference TRBV11-2 and TRBJ1-4 gives the whole variable domain EAGVAQSPRYKIIEKRQSVAFWCNPISGHATLYWYQQILGQGPKLLIQFQNNGVVDDSQLPKDRFSAERLKGVDSTLKIQPAKLEDSAVYLCASSFEFREKLFFGSGTQLSVL.

The chain carries TRBV19 and TRBJ2-1, with TRBD1 as a possible D gene (6 bases). Germline V gene lookup returns CDR1 LNHDA and CDR2 SQIVND (reference sequence). The CDR3 totals 12 residues. The germline V and J ends were trimmed by 6 bases and 3 bases, with 6 bases remaining between them. CDR3 amino acids: CASRGGYNEQFF. DNA for the CDR3: TGTGCCAGTAGAGGGGGCTACAATGAGCAGTTCTTC.

This clone has only one observation. The J gene is TRBJ1-6, the V gene TRBV11-3, with D unclear. This CDR3 comprises 13 residues. Germline V gives CDR1 SGHNT, CDR2 YENEEA. Trimming pared 0 bases from V and 13 bases from J, leaving 10 bases between. The CDR3 is CASSLDQASPLHF. CDR3 in DNA: TGTGCCAGCAGCTTAGATCAGGCATCCCCCCTCCACTTT.

The rearrangement joins TRBV4-1 to TRBJ2-1; 13 bases fit TRBD2. Germline V gene sequence: CDR1 MGHRA, CDR2 YSYEKL. The CDR3 has 17 residues. V shed 5 bases and J 4 bases; nucleotides not matched to a gene: 8. CDR3 sequence: CASSERTSGSLYNEQFF. The CDR3 region has the DNA TGCGCCAGCAGCGAGAGGACTAGCGGGAGTCTTTACAATGAGCAGTTCTTC.

This clone has only one observation. This chain uses TRBV4-1 with TRBJ1-3, with D possibly being TRBD1 (6 bases). Looked up from germline, CDR1 is MGHRA and CDR2 is YSYEKL. This CDR3 is built from 19 residues. The germline V and J ends were trimmed by 4 bases and 3 bases, with 25 bases remaining between them. Here the CDR3 reads CASSPQSIRDTPDGNTIYF. DNA for the CDR3: TGCGCCAGCAGCCCCCAATCCATACGGGACACTCCAGATGGAAACACCATATATTTT.

The chain links TRBV6-5 to TRBJ2-3; D is unresolved. Trimming cost V 6 bases and J 2 bases, with 6 bases left between them. Germline V gives CDR1 MNHEY, CDR2 SVGAGI. This CDR3 has 12 residues. The CDR3: CASSPSTDTQYF. Here the CDR3 DNA reads TGTGCCAGCAGCCCCTCCACAGATACGCAGTATTTT.

The chain carries TRBV19 and TRBJ1-5; D gene ambiguous. Germline V gives CDR1 LNHDA, CDR2 SQIVND (reference sequence). The CDR3 spans 13 residues. Trimming shortened V by 1 base and J by 4 bases, and 5 bases separated the two germline ends. The CDR3 here is CASSIGENQPQHF. The DNA of the CDR3 is TGTGCCAGTAGTATAGGGGAGAATCAGCCCCAGCATTTT.